This TCR beta chain was sequenced in a study of technical replicates of blood from a handful of donors. The V gene's germline CDR1 is MNHEY and CDR2 SMNVEV (reference sequence). This CDR3 has 15 amino acids. The V end was cut by 0 bases, the J end by 1 base, with 10 bases between. Using immunoSEQ multiplex PCR, the repertoire was profiled, and TCRdb retains in-frame clones only, with some absent. The sample yields 95,000 to 100,000 clones, under 97% seen once. V usage is TRBV27 and J usage is TRBJ2-7; the D is unclear. The receptor comes from a human donor in good health. Material: T cells isolated from PBMCs. The CDR3 spells CASSLSLGLSYEQYF. CDR3 nucleotides: TGTGCCAGCAGTTTATCGCTGGGCCTGTCCTACGAGCAGTACTTC.